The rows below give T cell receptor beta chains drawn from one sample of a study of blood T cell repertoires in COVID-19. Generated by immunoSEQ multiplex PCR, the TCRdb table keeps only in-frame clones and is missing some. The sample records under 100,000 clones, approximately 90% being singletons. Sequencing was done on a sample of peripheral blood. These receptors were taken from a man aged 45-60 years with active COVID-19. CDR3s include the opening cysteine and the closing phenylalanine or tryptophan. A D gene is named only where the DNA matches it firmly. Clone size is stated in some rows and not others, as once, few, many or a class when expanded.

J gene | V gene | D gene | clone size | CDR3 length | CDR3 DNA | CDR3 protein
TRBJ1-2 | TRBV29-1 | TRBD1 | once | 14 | TGCAGCGTGAGCGACCCCGGGACAGGGGGCGGCTACACCTTC | CSVSDPGTGGGYTF
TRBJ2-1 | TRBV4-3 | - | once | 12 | TGCGCCAGCAGCCAGTTGGAGGGTGAGCAGTTCTTC | CASSQLEGEQFF
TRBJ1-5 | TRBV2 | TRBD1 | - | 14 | TGTGCCAGCAAAGGGGACAGTAGCAATCAGCCCCAGCATTTT | CASKGDSSNQPQHF
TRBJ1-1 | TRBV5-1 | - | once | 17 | TGCGCCAGCAGGCCACAGCTTGGTTCGCAGGCTGTCACTGAAGCTTTCTTT | CASRPQLGSQAVTEAFF
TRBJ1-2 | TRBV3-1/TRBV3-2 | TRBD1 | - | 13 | TGTGCCAGCAGCCAACGACAGGGCTATGGCTACACCTTC | CASSQRQGYGYTF
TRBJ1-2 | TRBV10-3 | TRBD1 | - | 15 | TGTGCCATCAGTGAGTCGAAGGGGACAGGCCGTGGCTACACCTTC | CAISESKGTGRGYTF
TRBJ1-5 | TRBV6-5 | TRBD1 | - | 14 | TGTGCCAGCCGAAAGGGGGCAGGGAATCAGCCCCAGCATTTT | CASRKGAGNQPQHF
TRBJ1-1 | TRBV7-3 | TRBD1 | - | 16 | TGTGCCAGCAGCCCTATCCCAGGGGGCCGGGGGACTGAAGCTTTCTTT | CASSPIPGGRGTEAFF
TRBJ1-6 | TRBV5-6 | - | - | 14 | TGTGCCAGCAGGGTCACAGGGAGTGATTCACCCCTCCACTTT | CASRVTGSDSPLHF
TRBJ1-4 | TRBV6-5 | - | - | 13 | TGTGCCAGCCAGAGAGACAGGAATGAAAAACTGTTTTTT | CASQRDRNEKLFF
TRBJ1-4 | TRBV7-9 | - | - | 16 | TGTGCCAGCAGCTTAACAGCCGAGACACCTAATGAAAAACTGTTTTTT | CASSLTAETPNEKLFF
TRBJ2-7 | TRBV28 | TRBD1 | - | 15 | TGTGCCAGCAGCTCATCGGGGACAGCGTCCTACGAGCAGTACTTC | CASSSSGTASYEQYF
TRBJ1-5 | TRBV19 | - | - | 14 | TGTGCCAGTAGTATAGAAGGGCCGGGGGGGCCCCAGCATTTT | CASSIEGPGGPQHF
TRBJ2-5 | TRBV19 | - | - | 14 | TGTGCCAGTAGTATGGGACAACCCCAAGAGACCCAGTACTTC | CASSMGQPQETQYF
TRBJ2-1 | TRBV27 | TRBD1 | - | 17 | TGTGCCAGCAGCCAACCCGGACAGGCGCGCTTTAGGAATGAGCAGTTCTTC | CASSQPGQARFRNEQFF
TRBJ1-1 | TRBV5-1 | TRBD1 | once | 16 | TGCGCCAGCAGCTTGGGAGGGACAGGATACGACACTGAAGCTTTCTTT | CASSLGGTGYDTEAFF
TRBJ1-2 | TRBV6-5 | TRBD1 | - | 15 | TGTGCCAGCAGTCATACCCAGGGGGCTAACTATGGCTACACCTTC | CASSHTQGANYGYTF
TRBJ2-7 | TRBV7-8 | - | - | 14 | TGTGCCAGCAGCTTAGGTCCTAGCGCCCACGAGCAGTACTTC | CASSLGPSAHEQYF
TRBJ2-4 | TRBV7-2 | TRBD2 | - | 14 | TGTGCCAGCAGCTTCGGGGGGGCCCGTAACATTCAGTACTTC | CASSFGGARNIQYF
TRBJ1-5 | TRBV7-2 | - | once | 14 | TGTGCCAGCAGCCTAGACGGTTTCAATCAGCCCCAGCATTTT | CASSLDGFNQPQHF